This paragraph reports one T cell receptor (beta chain). Trimming took 8 bases from V and 9 from J, leaving 10 bases between them. Germline CDR1 is SGHTA and CDR2 is FQGNSA. The CDR3 totals 10 residues. TCRdb reprocessed the PCR reads with MiXCR, giving one entry per CDR3 protein. The sample records some 25,000 distinct CDR3 sequences, 38% being singletons. The data are from a study of tumor-infiltrating lymphocytes in oesophageal squamous cell carcinoma. The TCR comes from a male donor with esophageal squamous cell carcinoma. Sequenced sample: esophageal tumor tissue. The rearrangement links TRBV7-2 to TRBJ2-5; D not certain. The CDR3 reads CASGPKAQYF. The CDR3 DNA follows: TGTGCCAGCGGACCGAAGGCCCAGTACTTC.